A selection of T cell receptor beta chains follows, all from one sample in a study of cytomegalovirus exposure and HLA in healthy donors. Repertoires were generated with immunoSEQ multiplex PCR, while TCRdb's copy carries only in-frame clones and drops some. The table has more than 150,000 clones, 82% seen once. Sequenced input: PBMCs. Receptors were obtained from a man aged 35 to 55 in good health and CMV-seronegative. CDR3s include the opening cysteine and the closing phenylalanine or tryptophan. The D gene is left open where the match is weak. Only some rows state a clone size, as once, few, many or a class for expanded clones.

TGTGCCAGCTCACCACAATTCAACAACATGAACACTGAAGCTTTCTTT	CASSPQFNNMNTEAFF	TRBJ1-1	NA	TRBV18	NA
TGCGCCAGCAGCCAAGAATGGGGCACATCCTACGAGCAGTACTTC	CASSQEWGTSYEQYF	TRBJ2-7	NA	TRBV4-3	NA
TGTGCCAGCAGATCGATCAGGCCCGGGACAGGGGGCTACGAGCAGTACTTC	CASRSIRPGTGGYEQYF	TRBJ2-7	TRBD1	TRBV27	NA
TGTGCCAGTAGTATACAGGGGGCGTATGAAAAACTGTTTTTT	CASSIQGAYEKLFF	TRBJ1-4	TRBD1	TRBV19	NA
TGCGCCAGCAGCGCCGAGGGACAGGGAGAAAAACTGTTTTTT	CASSAEGQGEKLFF	TRBJ1-4	TRBD1	TRBV5-1	NA
TGCGCCAGCAGCCTCACAGGGGGCAACACTGAAGCTTTCTTT	CASSLTGGNTEAFF	TRBJ1-1	TRBD1	TRBV4-1	NA
TGTGCCAGCAGCCTAGCTGTGGGGGCGACTAATGAAAAACTGTTTTTT	CASSLAVGATNEKLFF	TRBJ1-4	NA	TRBV7-2	NA
TGTGCCAGCAGCTCCCGACTAGCGGGGGGGCCCGGGGAGCTGTTTTTT	CASSSRLAGGPGELFF	TRBJ2-2	TRBD2	TRBV11-2	few
TGTGCCAGCAGTGAACAGGGAACCTCCTACGAGCAGTACTTC	CASSEQGTSYEQYF	TRBJ2-7	NA	TRBV6-1	NA
TGCAGCGTTGAAACTAGCAGTGAGCAGTACTTC	CSVETSSEQYF	TRBJ2-7	NA	TRBV29-1	NA
TGTGCCAGCAGTGAATTCCTAGCGGGGGGGCCTTTTGCCGGTACAGATACGCAGTATTTT	CASSEFLAGGPFAGTDTQYF	TRBJ2-3	TRBD2	TRBV6-1	NA
TGTGCCAGCAGCTTAGTAGCGATTAATGAAAAACTGTTTTTT	CASSLVAINEKLFF	TRBJ1-4	NA	TRBV7-2	NA
TGTGCCAGCAGTTTGGGTAGCGGGAGAAAGAACGAGCAGTACTTC	CASSLGSGRKNEQYF	TRBJ2-7	TRBD2	TRBV27	NA
TGTGCCAGCAGTGCCGTCCCAGGGCAGGGTCCCTCCCACGAGCAGTACTTC	CASSAVPGQGPSHEQYF	TRBJ2-7	NA	TRBV25-1	once
TGTGCCAGCAGTCCCCCCGGCGCAGGCTCTGGAAACACCATATATTTT	CASSPPGAGSGNTIYF	TRBJ1-3	NA	TRBV28	NA
TGTGCCAGCAGCCCGAGTAGGGGGGAGACCCAGTACTTC	CASSPSRGETQYF	TRBJ2-5	NA	TRBV9	few
TGTGCCAGCAGCCCTTTTCGGGGGGCCAACTCTGGAAACACCATATATTTT	CASSPFRGANSGNTIYF	TRBJ1-3	NA	TRBV14	once
TGTGCCAGCAGTTTTAGAAGGGCCCGGGGAAACATTCAGTACTTC	CASSFRRARGNIQYF	TRBJ2-4	NA	TRBV28	NA
TGTGCCAGCAGCCCTCAGGGGTTCTCCTATAATTCACCCCTCCACTTT	CASSPQGFSYNSPLHF	TRBJ1-6	NA	TRBV9	NA
TGCGCCAGCAGCCAACCAGGGGGACTAGCGGGGGTCACAGATACGCAGTATTTT	CASSQPGGLAGVTDTQYF	TRBJ2-3	TRBD2	TRBV4-3	NA
TGTGCCAGCAGTCTCCGGGTTTACGAGCAGTACTTC	CASSLRVYEQYF	TRBJ2-7	NA	TRBV28	NA
TGTGCCAGCAGCGCAACGGGACAGGGTAAGACCCAGTACTTC	CASSATGQGKTQYF	TRBJ2-5	NA	TRBV21-1	once
TGTGCCAGCAGCCCCAGACTAGCGGGGTTAGCCAAAAACATTCAGTACTTC	CASSPRLAGLAKNIQYF	TRBJ2-4	TRBD2	TRBV11-3	NA
TGTGCCAGCAGCTTAGGAATCGGACACAGTCCAACTCACTTC	CASSLGIGHSPTHF	TRBJ2-5	NA	TRBV7-9	NA
TGTGCCAGCAGCCAAGTGAAGTTGAGCTCCTACAATGAGCAGTTCTTC	CASSQVKLSSYNEQFF	TRBJ2-1	NA	TRBV4-2	few
TGTGCCAGTGCACAGGGGCCTGGGGAGACCCAGTACTTC	CASAQGPGETQYF	TRBJ2-5	TRBD1	TRBV19	NA
TGTGCCAGCAGCTTTGCCGGGACTAGCGGATACGAGCAGTACTTC	CASSFAGTSGYEQYF	TRBJ2-7	TRBD2	TRBV5-5	NA
TGTGCCAGTAGTTTGGGAACAGGGGACTCACCCCTCCACTTT	CASSLGTGDSPLHF	TRBJ1-6	TRBD1	TRBV19	NA
TGTGCCAGCCCCAATGAGCAGTACTTC	CASPNEQYF	TRBJ2-7	NA	TRBV18	NA
TGTGCCAGCAGCCCCAGGGGAGGGTGGGGTCGGGGCACAGATACGCAGTATTTT	CASSPRGGWGRGTDTQYF	TRBJ2-3	NA	TRBV9	NA
TGTGCCAGCAGCGTAGCGGGGGGCGTTTATGGCTACACCTTC	CASSVAGGVYGYTF	TRBJ1-2	NA	TRBV9	NA
TGCGCCAGCAGCCAAGACTCAGGGAGGACAGATACGCAGTATTTT	CASSQDSGRTDTQYF	TRBJ2-3	NA	TRBV4-3	NA